This T cell receptor (beta chain) was identified during a study of Graves' ophthalmopathy and Graves' hyperthyroidism. The authors amplified TCR beta CDR3 regions, and they did so from RNA transcripts for repertoire sequencing. Second-round multiplex PCR followed a first-round RT-PCR using HTBI primers. MiXCR was run by TCRdb on the multiplex PCR reads, yielding one entry per CDR3 protein. The sample has roughly 410,000 distinct CDR3 sequences, just over 15% seen once. CDR1 is SGDLS, CDR2 YYNGEE, per germline. CDR3 length: 16 amino acids. V dropped 0 bases and J dropped 5 bases, with 18 bases sitting between them. This clonotype was observed at least ten times.

The genes are TRBV9 and TRBJ2-7, with a weak D call TRBD2 (6 bases). The TCR comes from a woman under 30 with stable Graves' hyperthyroidism. The sample comprised peripheral blood. CDR3 DNA sequence: TGTGCCAGCAGCGTAGGGTGGCGGGGTGAAGGTCACGAGCAGTACTTC. Its translation is CASSVGWRGEGHEQYF.